What follows are 29 T cell receptor beta chains derived from one specimen sequenced in a study of beta chain features in type 1 diabetes. As every portion of the isolated RNA was reverse transcribed, the sequencing read expressed TCRB transcripts. Produced via immunoSEQ multiplex PCR; TCRdb's table is partial and in-frame only. The sample consists of 630,000 or so clones, around 15% of them appearing once. Broader study findings: All four CD4+ subsets of Type 1 diabetes patients contained TCRB CDR3s that were moderately but significantly shorter.

The antigens for these receptors are not known. The specimen was naive CD4+ T cells from blood. These receptors were collected from a man younger than 35 with type 1 diabetes.

V usage is TRBV7-2 and J usage is TRBJ2-1; D not resolved. Trimming stripped 5 bases from V and 2 bases from J, with 22 bases between. This CDR3 comprises 18 residues. Germline lookup yields CDR1 SGHTA and CDR2 FQGNSA. CDR3 coding DNA: TGTGCCAGCAGCCGAATTAGATTAACGGACGATCCCTACAATGAGCAGTTCTTC. This gives the protein CASSRIRLTDDPYNEQFF.

CDR3 sequence: CASSLVPRSTEAFF. Here the CDR3 DNA reads TGTGCCAGCAGCTTAGTTCCGAGGAGCACTGAAGCTTTCTTT. This chain links TRBV7-9 with TRBJ1-1; D not resolved. The V end was cut by 1 base, the J end by 4 bases, with 10 bases between. The CDR3 has 14 amino acids. Per germline, CDR1 SEHNR and CDR2 FQNEAQ (reference sequence). The full variable domain, with the rest looked up from reference TRBV7-9 and TRBJ1-1, is DTGVSQNPRHKITKRGQNVTFRCDPISEHNRLYWYRQTLGQGPEFLTYFQNEAQLEKSRLLSDRFSAERPKGSFSTLEIQRTEQGDSAMYLCASSLVPRSTEAFFGQGTRLTVV.

This clone was counted a few times. V gene TRBV10-3 combines with J gene TRBJ2-1, with 10 bases fitting TRBD2. The germline gives CDR1 ENHRY, CDR2 SYGVKD. V gave up 5 bases and J gave up 8 bases; unmatched junction bases: 6. CDR3 size: 14 residues. The CDR3 here is CAISLASGGDEQFF. The CDR3 DNA reads as TGTGCCATCAGTTTGGCTAGCGGGGGCGATGAGCAGTTCTTC.

This sequence joins TRBV14 and TRBJ2-7, with no clear D. Germline V gives CDR1 SGHDN, CDR2 FVKESK. The CDR3 consists of 13 residues. The germline V and J ends were trimmed by 4 bases and 2 bases, with 9 bases remaining between them. Written as DNA, the CDR3 is TGTGCCAGCAGCCCTCGCTCCGCCTACGAGCAGTACTTC. Translated, it gives CASSPRSAYEQYF.

This clone showed up just a few times. The rearrangement links TRBV11-1 to TRBJ2-5; D call uncertain. Per germline, CDR1 SGHAT and CDR2 FQDESV (reference sequence). Trimming cost V 2 bases and J 5 bases, with 12 bases left between them. The length of the CDR3 is 14 residues. The CDR3 reads CASSLRAEGETQYF. In DNA, the CDR3 is TGTGCCAGCAGCTTAAGGGCGGAAGGGGAGACCCAGTACTTC.

This clone was found a few times. The CDR3 loop is CASTDRGTYNEQFF. CDR3 bases: TGTGCCAGTACAGACAGGGGAACCTACAATGAGCAGTTCTTC. The rearrangement links TRBV2 to TRBJ2-1; 8 nucleotides line up with TRBD1. J gave up 2 bases and V 9 bases, and 6 bases lay outside the gene matches. CDR3 length: 14 amino acids. Germline values: CDR1 SNHLY, CDR2 FYNNEI.

This clone was seen just once. CDR3 region: CASSTDGGLRFGETQYF. Here the CDR3 DNA reads TGTGCCAGCAGCACGGATGGGGGGCTAAGGTTCGGAGAGACCCAGTACTTC. The genes are TRBV5-4 and TRBJ2-5; TRBD1 or TRBD2 may be the D gene (6 bases each). Trimming cost V 4 bases and J 4 bases, with 23 bases left between them. Germline V gives CDR1 SGHNT, CDR2 YYREEE (reference sequence). The CDR3 covers 17 residues.

The chain recombines TRBV21-1 with TRBJ1-2. TRBV21-1 is a documented pseudogene. This CDR3 has 14 residues. DNA for the CDR3: TGTGCCAGCAGCAAAGTATCGAGTAACTATGGCTACACCTTC. Amino acids: CASSKVSSNYGYTF.

Only a few counts were recorded for this clone. The J gene is TRBJ2-1, the V gene TRBV11-2; 7 bases agree with TRBD2. J gave up 8 bases and V 10 bases, and 11 bases lay outside the gene matches. The CDR3 is made up of 13 amino acids. The V gene's germline CDR1 is SGHAT and CDR2 FQNNGV. CDR3 DNA: TGTGCCATCGTTGGGACGGGAGGTCATGAGCAGTTCTTC. As protein: CAIVGTGGHEQFF.

The V call is TRBV28, the J call TRBJ1-2; D uncertain. The CDR3 contains 10 residues. V was clipped by 10 bases and J by 5 bases, with 8 bases between them. Germline CDR1 reads MDHEN; CDR2 reads SYDVKM. The CDR3, as DNA: TGTGCCACCTTAAAATATGGCTACACCTTC. This sequence encodes CATLKYGYTF.

The V gene is TRBV9, the J gene TRBJ2-5, with TRBD2 matching over 8 bases. Unmatched junction bases numbered 9, after V lost 0 bases and J lost 2 bases. The CDR3 length is 17 residues. The germline V gene encodes CDR1 SGDLS and CDR2 YYNGEE. In nucleotides, the CDR3 is TGTGCCAGCAGCGTAGCTACTGGCGGGGGGAGTCAAGAGACCCAGTACTTC. This translates into CASSVATGGGSQETQYF.

The rearrangement links TRBV30 to TRBJ2-7; TRBD1 is a possible D gene (6 bases). Trimming removed 2 bases from V and 4 bases from J, with 12 bases in between. This CDR3 spans 13 amino acids. The germline gives CDR1 GTSNPN, CDR2 SVGIG (reference sequence). CDR3 sequence reads: CAWSRPTGYEQYF. The CDR3 nucleotides read TGTGCCTGGAGTAGACCTACAGGGTACGAGCAGTACTTC.

The sample holds a few counts of this clone. This rearrangement joins TRBV6-6 to TRBJ2-5, with D perhaps given as TRBD1 or TRBD2 (5 bases each). The CDR3 runs 14 residues. Germline loops: CDR1 MNHNY, CDR2 SVGAGI (reference sequence). The ends were cut back, 2 bases at V and 7 bases at J, with 14 bases in the middle. Here the CDR3 reads CASSYQGPGGTQYF. CDR3 DNA sequence: TGTGCCAGCAGTTACCAGGGACCCGGTGGGACCCAGTACTTC.

This clone was seen only a few times. The J gene is TRBJ1-5, the V gene TRBV10-2; D is unclear. The V gene lost 6 bases and the J gene lost 1 base, with 7 bases spanning the gap. Germline V CDR1 and CDR2: WSHSY, SAAADI. The CDR3 extends over 13 amino acids. CDR3 sequence reads: CASSLQSNQPQHF. In nucleotides, the CDR3 is TGCGCCAGCAGCCTCCAGAGCAATCAGCCCCAGCATTTT.

CDR3 sequence (DNA): TGTGCCACCGGGCCCCGCTCTGGGGGTGGCTACACCTTC. Translating gives CATGPRSGGGYTF. The rearrangement uses TRBV2 and TRBJ1-2; TRBD1 might be the D (5 bases). CDR3 length equals 13 residues. The V end was cut by 10 bases, the J end by 7 bases, with 19 bases between. Germline values: CDR1 SNHLY, CDR2 FYNNEI.

This clone was picked up a small number of times. The V and J genes are TRBV11-2 and TRBJ2-5, with D unresolved. Germline-derived CDR1 and CDR2 are SGHAT and FQNNGV. The CDR3 consists of 14 residues. V was shortened by 2 bases and J by 3 bases, with 10 bases between the two germline ends. CDR3 in amino acids: CASSLSAVKETQYF. Here the CDR3 DNA reads TGTGCCAGCAGCTTAAGTGCCGTAAAAGAGACCCAGTACTTC.

The chain is built from TRBV5-1 and TRBJ2-6, with no clear D. The CDR3 has 16 amino acids. Trimming cost V 0 bases and J 0 bases, with 7 bases left between them. Germline V gives CDR1 SGHRS, CDR2 YFSETQ. The CDR3 DNA reads as TGCGCCAGCAGCTTGGGTGTAAGCTCTGGGGCCAACGTCCTGACTTTC. Translation gives CASSLGVSSGANVLTF.

This clone was found a few times. The CDR3 loop reads CASSFGATGYGYTF. CDR3 nucleotide sequence: TGTGCCAGCAGTTTCGGGGCGACCGGGTATGGCTACACCTTC. The chain is built from TRBV28 and TRBJ1-2; tentatively, D is TRBD1 (5 bases). The V end was cut by 3 bases, the J end by 5 bases, with 13 bases between. The CDR3 runs 14 residues. Germline V gene sequence: CDR1 MDHEN, CDR2 SYDVKM.

This chain connects TRBV6-1 to TRBJ1-5, with D perhaps TRBD1 (6 bases). Germline CDR1 is MNHNS and CDR2 is SASEGT. V dropped 6 bases and J dropped 5 bases, with 14 bases sitting between them. There are 14 residues in the CDR3. In DNA form, the CDR3 reads TGTGCCAGCAGCGTGGGACACACAGATCAGCCCCAGCATTTT. Residues: CASSVGHTDQPQHF.

This chain joins TRBV7-9 and TRBJ2-7; D perhaps matches TRBD2 (5 bases). Germline loops: CDR1 SEHNR, CDR2 FQNEAQ (reference sequence). V was pared by 3 bases and J by 7 bases, with 16 bases between. The CDR3 runs 14 residues. This CDR3 reads CASSFGRPLSEQYF. As DNA, the CDR3 is TGTGCCAGCAGCTTTGGGAGACCGTTGTCTGAGCAGTACTTC.

This clone was recorded a few times. The chain combines TRBV2 with TRBJ1-2; 9 nucleotides line up with TRBD1. Germline V gives CDR1 SNHLY, CDR2 FYNNEI. The CDR3 spans 15 residues. V dropped 3 bases and J dropped 4; count of bases not matched to a gene: 6. CDR3 loop: CASSDSGQGVYGYTF. The CDR3 DNA follows: TGTGCCAGCAGTGACTCGGGACAGGGAGTCTATGGCTACACCTTC.

This clone appeared a few times. The rearrangement joins TRBV7-2 to TRBJ2-5; TRBD2 matches 12 bases. The CDR3 runs 16 residues. V lost 5 bases to trimming and J lost 2 bases; unmatched junction nucleotides: 6. The germline V gene encodes CDR1 SGHTA and CDR2 FQGNSA. This CDR3 is CASSLSTSGGQETQYF. Written as DNA, the CDR3 is TGTGCCAGCAGCCTCTCGACTAGCGGGGGTCAAGAGACCCAGTACTTC.

The chain is built from TRBV2 and TRBJ1-1; a possible D gene is TRBD1 (6 bases). V was trimmed by 11 bases and J by 3 bases, leaving 16 bases between them. This CDR3 has 13 amino acids. Germline V lookup: CDR1 SNHLY, CDR2 FYNNEI. As DNA, the CDR3 is TGTGCCGGGGGATCGGACAGTCACACTGAAGCTTTCTTT. This translates into CAGGSDSHTEAFF.

This clone has a handful of counts. The chain couples TRBV7-3 to TRBJ2-3; 10 nucleotides agree with TRBD1. Trimming took 5 bases from V and 1 from J; bases not matched to a gene: 0. CDR1 is SGHTA and CDR2 is FQGTGA in the germline V gene. CDR3 length: 14 amino acids. The CDR3 nucleotides are TGTGCCAGCAGCGGGACAGGGGGCACAGATACGCAGTATTTT. It translates to CASSGTGGTDTQYF.

The chain links TRBV7-6 to TRBJ2-2, with TRBD2 matching 7 bases. Germline values: CDR1 SGHVS, CDR2 FNYEAQ. The CDR3 consists of 15 residues. Unmatched junction bases numbered 7, after V lost 2 bases and J lost 7 bases. CDR3 amino acids: CASSLLASGDGELFF. CDR3 sequence (DNA): TGTGCCAGCAGCTTACTCGCTAGCGGAGACGGGGAGCTGTTTTTT.

This clone was counted between two and nine times. The V and J genes are TRBV4-1 and TRBJ2-5; a possible D gene is TRBD1 (5 bases). Trimming left V 1 base short and J 3 bases short, with 6 bases between. CDR3 length: 13 residues. CDR1 is MGHRA, CDR2 YSYEKL, per germline. The CDR3 loop reads CASSQVREETQYF. Written as DNA, the CDR3 is TGCGCCAGCAGCCAAGTCAGGGAAGAGACCCAGTACTTC.

For the CDR3, the DNA is TGTGCCAGTAGTATCAGGACCACCTACAATGAGCAGTTCTTC. Amino acid sequence: CASSIRTTYNEQFF. V gene TRBV19 combines with J gene TRBJ2-1; D is unclear. Trimming cost V 3 bases and J 2 bases, with 8 bases left between them. CDR3 length equals 14 residues. Germline values: CDR1 LNHDA, CDR2 SQIVND (reference sequence).

The chain employs TRBV29-1 and TRBJ2-1; D is ambiguous. The CDR3 is 11 residues long. CDR1 and CDR2 (germline): SQVTM, ANQGSEA. V shed 4 bases and J shed 3 bases, with 4 bases lying between them. This chain's CDR3 is CSVGSYNEQFF. The CDR3 DNA is TGCAGCGTTGGGAGCTACAATGAGCAGTTCTTC.

This clone was seen a handful of times. The CDR3 region has the DNA TGTGCCAGCACCTACCGAGGGGATGGCTCCTACAATGAGCAGTTCTTC. Its translation: CASTYRGDGSYNEQFF. This chain joins TRBV9 and TRBJ2-1; D possibly uses TRBD1 or TRBD2 (5 bases each). The CDR3 is made up of 16 amino acids. From germline, CDR1 is SGDLS and CDR2 YYNGEE. Between the trimmed V and J ends, which lost 6 bases and 0 bases, there was a span of 16 bases.